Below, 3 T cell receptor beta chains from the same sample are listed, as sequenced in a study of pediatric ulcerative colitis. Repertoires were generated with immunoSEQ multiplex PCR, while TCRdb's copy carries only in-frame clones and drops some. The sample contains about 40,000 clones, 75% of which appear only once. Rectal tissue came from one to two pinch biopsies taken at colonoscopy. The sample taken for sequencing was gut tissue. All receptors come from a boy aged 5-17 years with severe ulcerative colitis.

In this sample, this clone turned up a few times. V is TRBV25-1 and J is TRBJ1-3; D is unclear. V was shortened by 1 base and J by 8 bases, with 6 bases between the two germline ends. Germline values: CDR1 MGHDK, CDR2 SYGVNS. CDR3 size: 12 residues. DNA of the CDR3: TGTGCCAGCAGTGAATCGTACCACACCATATATTTT. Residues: CASSESYHTIYF.

The CDR3 reads CASSLYSGPNTGELFF. The CDR3 region has the DNA TGTGCCAGCAGTTTATACAGCGGACCCAACACCGGGGAGCTGTTTTTT. The chain couples TRBV27 to TRBJ2-2, with a possible D match to TRBD2 (5 bases). V was pared by 1 base and J by 2 bases, with 11 bases between. This CDR3 is 16 amino acids long. Germline loops: CDR1 MNHEY, CDR2 SMNVEV (reference sequence).

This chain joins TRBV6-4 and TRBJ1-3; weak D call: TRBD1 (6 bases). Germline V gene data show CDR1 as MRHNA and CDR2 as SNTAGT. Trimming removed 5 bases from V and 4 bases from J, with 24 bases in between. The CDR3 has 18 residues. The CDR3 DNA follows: TGTGCCAGCAGTTACCTCCACCGGGACACAGAAGAAGGAAACACCATATATTTT. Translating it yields CASSYLHRDTEEGNTIYF.